These 18 T cell receptor beta chains came from one sample sequenced in a study of CD4 T cells in relation to SARS-CoV-2 and coronaviruses. Assay used: immunoSEQ multiplex PCR; TCRdb lists only in-frame clones, some missing. The table records tens of thousands of clones, 80% to 95% of them present only once. The unexposed donors gave CD4+ T cells in about 2011-2018, prior to COVID-19. The sequenced material came from naive CD4+ T cells from PBMCs. Subset specified: naive CD4+ T cells isolated by negative enrichment. Receptor source: a human donor in good health.

This clone has only one observation. The chain uses TRBV3-1 (or the pseudogene TRBV3-2) and TRBJ2-5; D ambiguous. CDR1 and CDR2 from the germline V gene are LGHDT and YNNKEL (reference sequence). Trimming shortened V by 1 base and J by 5 bases, and 11 bases separated the two germline ends. The CDR3 spans 14 residues. CDR3 sequence (DNA): TGTGCCAGCAGCCAAGGTCAGGCGAGGGAGACCCAGTACTTC. This encodes CASSQGQARETQYF.

The gene calls are TRBV4-3 and TRBJ1-2; possibly TRBD1 for D (6 bases). The V and J ends lost 0 bases and 4 bases respectively, with 18 bases between them. CDR3 length equals 17 residues. CDR1 and CDR2 (germline): LGHNA, YSLEER. The CDR3: CASSQDMWQGYGYGYTF. CDR3 bases: TGCGCCAGCAGCCAAGATATGTGGCAGGGGTACGGCTATGGCTACACCTTC.

V is TRBV5-1 and J is TRBJ2-7; no definite D call. Trimming removed 2 bases at V and 7 bases at J, with 13 bases between. CDR3 size: 13 residues. From germline, CDR1 is SGHRS and CDR2 YFSETQ. CDR3 DNA: TGCGCCAGCAGCTTACCACTCACGGGTGAGCAGTACTTC. It translates to CASSLPLTGEQYF.

The chain carries TRBV27 and TRBJ1-5, with a weak D call TRBD1 (5 bases). This CDR3 is built from 13 residues. V was trimmed by 3 bases and J by 5 bases, leaving 8 bases between them. Germline-derived CDR1 and CDR2 are MNHEY and SMNVEV (reference sequence). CDR3 bases: TGTGCCAGCAGTTTTGCGGGGGATCAGCCCCAGCATTTT. It encodes CASSFAGDQPQHF.

The chain links TRBV2 to TRBJ2-5; maybe TRBD2 (7 bases). The CDR3 runs to 15 residues. The ends were cut back, 11 bases at V and 5 bases at J, with 24 bases in the middle. CDR1 is SNHLY, CDR2 FYNNEI, per germline. CDR3 in amino acids: CASKGRLGGGETQYF. The DNA for the CDR3 is TGTGCCTCCAAGGGGAGGTTAGGGGGAGGGGAGACCCAGTACTTC.

V is TRBV3-1 (or the pseudogene TRBV3-2) and J is TRBJ1-4; a weak D match, TRBD1 (6 bases). From germline, CDR1 is LGHDT and CDR2 YNNKEL (reference sequence). V was cut by 2 bases and J by 4 bases, with 11 bases left in between. The CDR3 runs to 15 residues. CDR3 nucleotides: TGTGCCAGCAGCCAATTTGACAGGCTTAATGAAAAACTGTTTTTT. The encoded protein is CASSQFDRLNEKLFF.

V usage is TRBV5-1 and J usage is TRBJ2-3, with a weak D call TRBD1 (5 bases). Germline loops: CDR1 SGHRS, CDR2 YFSETQ. V shed 0 bases and J shed 1 base, with 12 bases lying between them. The CDR3 length is 16 residues. This chain's CDR3 is CASSLEPLRGTDTQYF. The CDR3 coding sequence is TGCGCCAGCAGCTTGGAACCACTCAGGGGCACAGATACGCAGTATTTT.

This sequence joins TRBV7-3 and TRBJ2-1, with TRBD2 as a possible D gene (6 bases). The CDR3 is 14 residues long. Deletions cut 8 bases from V and 2 bases from J, with 13 bases between. From germline, CDR1 is SGHTA and CDR2 FQGTGA. CDR3 region: CASGRDRAYNEQFF. DNA of the CDR3: TGTGCCAGCGGGCGGGATCGAGCCTACAATGAGCAGTTCTTC.

The genes are TRBV7-3 and TRBJ1-1; 8 nucleotides agree with TRBD1. Germline CDR1 SGHTA, CDR2 FQGTGA. With V trimmed by 5 bases and J by 3 bases, 2 bases remained unmatched. The CDR3 loop spans 13 amino acids. CDR3: CASSPDRDTEAFF. The CDR3 DNA follows: TGTGCCAGCAGCCCGGACAGGGACACTGAAGCTTTCTTT.

The CDR3 DNA sequence: TGTGCCAGCTCACCATCGACAGGTGAGGATGGCTACACCTTC. Translating it yields CASSPSTGEDGYTF. This rearrangement joins TRBV18 to TRBJ1-2, with a possible D match to TRBD1 (6 bases). The CDR3 length is 14 residues. V lost 2 bases to trimming and J lost 6 bases, with 13 bases between them. Germline V gives CDR1 KGHSH, CDR2 LQKENI.

The genes are TRBV6-6 and TRBJ2-6, with D perhaps matching TRBD1 (5 bases). The CDR3 is 14 amino acids. V was shortened by 9 bases and J by 0 bases, with 9 bases between the two germline ends. The V gene's germline CDR1 is MNHNY and CDR2 SVGAGI (reference sequence). In DNA, the CDR3 is TGTGCCAGTCTACAGGACTCTGGGGCCAACGTCCTGACTTTC. Encoded protein: CASLQDSGANVLTF.

The V and J genes are TRBV5-1 and TRBJ2-1; a weak D match, TRBD1 (5 bases). The CDR3 covers 15 residues. Trimming stripped 4 bases from V and 0 bases from J, with 11 bases between. Germline V CDR1 and CDR2: SGHRS, YFSETQ. Here the CDR3 reads CASSVGHSSYNEQFF. The CDR3 nucleotides read TGCGCCAGCAGCGTAGGACACAGCTCCTACAATGAGCAGTTCTTC.

The chain carries TRBV19 and TRBJ2-5; D remains ambiguous. This CDR3 is 13 amino acids long. Trimming took off 2 bases at V and 2 bases at J, with 6 bases between the two ends. CDR1 and CDR2 from the germline V gene are LNHDA and SQIVND (reference sequence). This chain's CDR3 is CASSIQPQETQYF. The CDR3 DNA is TGTGCCAGTAGTATACAGCCTCAAGAGACCCAGTACTTC. The variable domain in full, completed from reference TRBV19 and TRBJ2-5, reads DGGITQSPKYLFRKEGQNVTLSCEQNLNHDAMYWYRQDPGQGLRLIYYSQIVNDFQKGDIAEGYSVSREKKESFPLTVTSAQKNPTAFYLCASSIQPQETQYFGPGTRLLVL.

The gene calls are TRBV5-4 and TRBJ2-5; D might be TRBD2 (5 bases). Trimming removed 4 bases at V and 5 bases at J, with 15 bases between. There are 14 residues in the CDR3. Per the germline V gene, CDR1 is SGHNT and CDR2 is YYREEE (reference sequence). The CDR3 protein is CASSDTRNRETQYF. CDR3 coding DNA: TGTGCCAGCAGCGACACTAGGAACCGGGAGACCCAGTACTTC.

This sequence joins TRBV10-3 and TRBJ2-7; D possibly corresponds to TRBD1 (7 bases). CDR3 length equals 12 residues. Germline V lookup: CDR1 ENHRY, CDR2 SYGVKD. Trimming pared 4 bases from V and 6 bases from J, leaving 10 bases between. The CDR3 reads CAISAGGGEQYF. In nucleotides, the CDR3 is TGTGCCATCAGTGCAGGGGGAGGCGAGCAGTACTTC.

The CDR3 region is CASSLGGSLGNTIYF. CDR3 nucleotides: TGTGCCAGCAGCTTAGGAGGGTCTCTTGGAAACACCATATATTTT. The V and J genes are TRBV11-3 and TRBJ1-3; D not resolved. The CDR3 runs 15 residues. Germline V gene data show CDR1 as SGHNT and CDR2 as YENEEA. Trimming took off 1 base at V and 3 bases at J, with 10 bases between the two ends.

The J gene is TRBJ1-1, the V gene TRBV5-4, with D possibly matching TRBD1 (6 bases). The V and J ends lost 0 bases and 0 bases respectively, with 9 bases between them. Germline CDR1 is SGHNT and CDR2 is YYREEE (reference sequence). The length of the CDR3 is 15 residues. The CDR3 DNA reads TGTGCCAGCAGCTTGGGACAGGCCATGAACACTGAAGCTTTCTTT. Its translation: CASSLGQAMNTEAFF.

The chain couples TRBV6-5 to TRBJ1-6; no definite D call. From germline, CDR1 is MNHEY and CDR2 SVGAGI. The CDR3 loop spans 14 amino acids. Trimming took off 4 bases at V and 6 bases at J, with 10 bases between the two ends. The DNA for the CDR3 is TGTGCCAGCAGTTCCCCGGGCCGTAATTCACCCCTCCACTTT. This sequence encodes CASSSPGRNSPLHF.